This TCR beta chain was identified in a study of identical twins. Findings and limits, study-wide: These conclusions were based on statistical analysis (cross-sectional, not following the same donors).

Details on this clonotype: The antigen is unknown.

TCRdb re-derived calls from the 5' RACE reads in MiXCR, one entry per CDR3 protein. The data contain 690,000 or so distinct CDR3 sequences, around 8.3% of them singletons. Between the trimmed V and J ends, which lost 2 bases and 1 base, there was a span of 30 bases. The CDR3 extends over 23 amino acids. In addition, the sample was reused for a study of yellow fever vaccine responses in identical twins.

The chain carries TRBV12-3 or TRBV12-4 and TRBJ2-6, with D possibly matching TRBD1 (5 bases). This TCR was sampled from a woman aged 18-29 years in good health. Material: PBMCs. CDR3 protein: CASSLRPPDLGSGLVSGANVLTF. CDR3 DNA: TGTGCCAGCAGTTTAAGGCCGCCCGACCTGGGATCAGGGCTTGTATCTGGGGCCAACGTCCTGACTTTC.